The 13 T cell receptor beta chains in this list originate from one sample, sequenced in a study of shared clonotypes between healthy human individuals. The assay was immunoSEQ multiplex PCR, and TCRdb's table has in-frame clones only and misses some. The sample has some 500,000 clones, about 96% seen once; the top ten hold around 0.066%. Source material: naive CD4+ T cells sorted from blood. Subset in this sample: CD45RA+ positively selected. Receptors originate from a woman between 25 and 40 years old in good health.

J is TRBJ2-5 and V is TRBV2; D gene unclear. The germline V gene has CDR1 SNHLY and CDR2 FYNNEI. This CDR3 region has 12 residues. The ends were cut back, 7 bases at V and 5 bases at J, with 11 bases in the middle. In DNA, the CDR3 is TGTGCCAGCACTAGGATCGCGGAGACCCAGTACTTC. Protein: CASTRIAETQYF.

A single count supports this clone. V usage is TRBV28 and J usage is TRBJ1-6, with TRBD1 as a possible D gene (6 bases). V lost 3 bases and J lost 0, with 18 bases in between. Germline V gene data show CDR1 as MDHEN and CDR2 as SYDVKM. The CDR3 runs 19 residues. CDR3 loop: CASSFRDKHFSSYNSPLHF. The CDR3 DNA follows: TGTGCCAGCAGTTTTCGGGACAAACACTTTAGCTCCTATAATTCACCCCTCCACTTT.

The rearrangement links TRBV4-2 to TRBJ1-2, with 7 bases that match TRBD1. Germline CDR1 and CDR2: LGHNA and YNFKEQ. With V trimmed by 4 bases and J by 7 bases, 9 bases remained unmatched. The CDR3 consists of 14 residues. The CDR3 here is CASSLETGSGGYTF. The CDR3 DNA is TGTGCCAGCAGCCTCGAGACAGGGTCTGGTGGCTACACCTTC.

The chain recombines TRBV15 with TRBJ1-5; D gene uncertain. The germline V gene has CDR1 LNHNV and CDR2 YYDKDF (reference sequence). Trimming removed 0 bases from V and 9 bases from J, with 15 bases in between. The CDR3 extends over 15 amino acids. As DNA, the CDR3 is TGTGCCACCAGCAGAGATTGGGCCCAAATAGGGCCCCAGCATTTT. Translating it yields CATSRDWAQIGPQHF.

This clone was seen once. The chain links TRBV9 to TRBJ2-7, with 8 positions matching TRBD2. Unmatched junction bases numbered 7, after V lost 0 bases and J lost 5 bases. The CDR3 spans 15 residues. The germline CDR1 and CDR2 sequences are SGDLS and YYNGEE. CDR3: CASSVASGGPNEQYF. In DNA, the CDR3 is TGTGCCAGCAGCGTAGCGTCGGGAGGGCCGAACGAGCAGTACTTC.

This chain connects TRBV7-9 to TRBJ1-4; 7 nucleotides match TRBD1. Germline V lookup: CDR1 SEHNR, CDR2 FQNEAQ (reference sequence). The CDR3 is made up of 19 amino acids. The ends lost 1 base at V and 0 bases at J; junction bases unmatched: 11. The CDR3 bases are TGTGCCAGCAGCTTAGAAGCCTACAGGGGACCCGCAACTAATGAAAAACTGTTTTTT. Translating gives CASSLEAYRGPATNEKLFF.

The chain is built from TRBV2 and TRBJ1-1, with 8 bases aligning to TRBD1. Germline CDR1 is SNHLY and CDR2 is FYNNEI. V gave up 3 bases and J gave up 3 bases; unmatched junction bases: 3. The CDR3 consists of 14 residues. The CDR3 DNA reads TGTGCCAGCAGTGACAGGGGGCTTGACACTGAAGCTTTCTTT. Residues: CASSDRGLDTEAFF.

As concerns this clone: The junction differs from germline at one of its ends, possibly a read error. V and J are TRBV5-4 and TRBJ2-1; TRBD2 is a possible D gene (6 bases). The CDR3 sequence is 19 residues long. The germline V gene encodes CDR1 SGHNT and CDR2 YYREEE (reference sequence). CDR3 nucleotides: TGTGCCAGCAGCCAGTCGGTTTTAGCGGATTGGTTTGCCTACAGTGAGCAGTTCTTC. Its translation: CASSQSVLADWFAYSEQFF.

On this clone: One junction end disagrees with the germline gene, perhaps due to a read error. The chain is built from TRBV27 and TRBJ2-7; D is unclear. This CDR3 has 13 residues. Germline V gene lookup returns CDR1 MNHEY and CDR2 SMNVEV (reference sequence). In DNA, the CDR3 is TGTGCCAGCAGTTTAAGTCGTTTGGACGAGCAGTGCTTC. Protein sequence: CASSLSRLDEQCF.

CDR3 loop: CASSPGWRQGSYNEQFF. CDR3 nucleotide sequence: TGTGCCAGCTCTCCAGGATGGCGTCAAGGCTCCTACAATGAGCAGTTCTTC. This chain joins TRBV18 and TRBJ2-1; no definite D call. The CDR3 sequence is 17 residues long. Trimming shortened V by 6 bases and J by 0 bases, and 18 bases separated the two germline ends. Germline loops: CDR1 KGHSH, CDR2 LQKENI.

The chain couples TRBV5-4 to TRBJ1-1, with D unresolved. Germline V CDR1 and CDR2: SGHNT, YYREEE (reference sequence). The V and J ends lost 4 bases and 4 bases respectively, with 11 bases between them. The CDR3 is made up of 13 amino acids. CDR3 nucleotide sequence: TGTGCCAGCAGCCCAGTTGGGCTCACTGAAGCTTTCTTT. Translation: CASSPVGLTEAFF.

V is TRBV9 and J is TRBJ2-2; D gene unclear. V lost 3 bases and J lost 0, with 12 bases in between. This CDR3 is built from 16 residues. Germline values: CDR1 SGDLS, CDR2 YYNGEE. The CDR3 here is CASSGYPRANTGELFF. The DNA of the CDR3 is TGTGCCAGCAGCGGCTACCCGCGAGCGAACACCGGGGAGCTGTTTTTT.

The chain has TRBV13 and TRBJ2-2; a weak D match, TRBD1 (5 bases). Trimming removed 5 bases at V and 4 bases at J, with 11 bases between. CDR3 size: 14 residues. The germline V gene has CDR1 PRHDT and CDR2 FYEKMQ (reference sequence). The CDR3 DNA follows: TGTGCCAGCAGCCAAGACAGAGCCACCGGGGAGCTGTTTTTT. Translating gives CASSQDRATGELFF.